The TCR beta chain described here comes from a study of T-cell reconstitution after alpha-beta-depleted transplantation in children. About this clonotype: The target antigen is unknown.

The TCRbeta library incorporated unique molecular identifiers. TCRdb recomputed calls from the PCR reads with MiXCR, one row per CDR3 protein. Among fewer than 700,000 distinct CDR3 sequences listed, 13% were seen once. The ends were cut back, 0 bases at V and 2 bases at J, with 11 bases in the middle. CDR3 size: 15 residues. CDR1 MNHEY and CDR2 SMNVEV come from the germline V gene (reference sequence). Study conclusions and caveats: Most T-cell counts and diversity one year after the transplant came from T cells that were newly produced. About two months after transplant, alpha-beta T cells reportedly came from several hundred expanded graft clones. Surviving thymic progenitors and recipient T cells were the source of high TCRbeta diversity at day 60 in some patients.

This chain uses TRBV27 with TRBJ2-7; D is perhaps TRBD2 (6 bases). The clonotype was recovered from a male patient aged 10 to 17 who had a stem cell transplant for acute myeloid leukemia, so the T cells may come from the graft donor. This sample comprised PBMCs, mostly from graft donor cells, obtained 360 days after TCRalphabeta/CD19-depleted stem cell transplant. CDR3: CASSLSAGSTYEQYF. The CDR3 DNA reads as TGTGCCAGCAGTTTATCGGCGGGATCGACCTACGAGCAGTACTTC.